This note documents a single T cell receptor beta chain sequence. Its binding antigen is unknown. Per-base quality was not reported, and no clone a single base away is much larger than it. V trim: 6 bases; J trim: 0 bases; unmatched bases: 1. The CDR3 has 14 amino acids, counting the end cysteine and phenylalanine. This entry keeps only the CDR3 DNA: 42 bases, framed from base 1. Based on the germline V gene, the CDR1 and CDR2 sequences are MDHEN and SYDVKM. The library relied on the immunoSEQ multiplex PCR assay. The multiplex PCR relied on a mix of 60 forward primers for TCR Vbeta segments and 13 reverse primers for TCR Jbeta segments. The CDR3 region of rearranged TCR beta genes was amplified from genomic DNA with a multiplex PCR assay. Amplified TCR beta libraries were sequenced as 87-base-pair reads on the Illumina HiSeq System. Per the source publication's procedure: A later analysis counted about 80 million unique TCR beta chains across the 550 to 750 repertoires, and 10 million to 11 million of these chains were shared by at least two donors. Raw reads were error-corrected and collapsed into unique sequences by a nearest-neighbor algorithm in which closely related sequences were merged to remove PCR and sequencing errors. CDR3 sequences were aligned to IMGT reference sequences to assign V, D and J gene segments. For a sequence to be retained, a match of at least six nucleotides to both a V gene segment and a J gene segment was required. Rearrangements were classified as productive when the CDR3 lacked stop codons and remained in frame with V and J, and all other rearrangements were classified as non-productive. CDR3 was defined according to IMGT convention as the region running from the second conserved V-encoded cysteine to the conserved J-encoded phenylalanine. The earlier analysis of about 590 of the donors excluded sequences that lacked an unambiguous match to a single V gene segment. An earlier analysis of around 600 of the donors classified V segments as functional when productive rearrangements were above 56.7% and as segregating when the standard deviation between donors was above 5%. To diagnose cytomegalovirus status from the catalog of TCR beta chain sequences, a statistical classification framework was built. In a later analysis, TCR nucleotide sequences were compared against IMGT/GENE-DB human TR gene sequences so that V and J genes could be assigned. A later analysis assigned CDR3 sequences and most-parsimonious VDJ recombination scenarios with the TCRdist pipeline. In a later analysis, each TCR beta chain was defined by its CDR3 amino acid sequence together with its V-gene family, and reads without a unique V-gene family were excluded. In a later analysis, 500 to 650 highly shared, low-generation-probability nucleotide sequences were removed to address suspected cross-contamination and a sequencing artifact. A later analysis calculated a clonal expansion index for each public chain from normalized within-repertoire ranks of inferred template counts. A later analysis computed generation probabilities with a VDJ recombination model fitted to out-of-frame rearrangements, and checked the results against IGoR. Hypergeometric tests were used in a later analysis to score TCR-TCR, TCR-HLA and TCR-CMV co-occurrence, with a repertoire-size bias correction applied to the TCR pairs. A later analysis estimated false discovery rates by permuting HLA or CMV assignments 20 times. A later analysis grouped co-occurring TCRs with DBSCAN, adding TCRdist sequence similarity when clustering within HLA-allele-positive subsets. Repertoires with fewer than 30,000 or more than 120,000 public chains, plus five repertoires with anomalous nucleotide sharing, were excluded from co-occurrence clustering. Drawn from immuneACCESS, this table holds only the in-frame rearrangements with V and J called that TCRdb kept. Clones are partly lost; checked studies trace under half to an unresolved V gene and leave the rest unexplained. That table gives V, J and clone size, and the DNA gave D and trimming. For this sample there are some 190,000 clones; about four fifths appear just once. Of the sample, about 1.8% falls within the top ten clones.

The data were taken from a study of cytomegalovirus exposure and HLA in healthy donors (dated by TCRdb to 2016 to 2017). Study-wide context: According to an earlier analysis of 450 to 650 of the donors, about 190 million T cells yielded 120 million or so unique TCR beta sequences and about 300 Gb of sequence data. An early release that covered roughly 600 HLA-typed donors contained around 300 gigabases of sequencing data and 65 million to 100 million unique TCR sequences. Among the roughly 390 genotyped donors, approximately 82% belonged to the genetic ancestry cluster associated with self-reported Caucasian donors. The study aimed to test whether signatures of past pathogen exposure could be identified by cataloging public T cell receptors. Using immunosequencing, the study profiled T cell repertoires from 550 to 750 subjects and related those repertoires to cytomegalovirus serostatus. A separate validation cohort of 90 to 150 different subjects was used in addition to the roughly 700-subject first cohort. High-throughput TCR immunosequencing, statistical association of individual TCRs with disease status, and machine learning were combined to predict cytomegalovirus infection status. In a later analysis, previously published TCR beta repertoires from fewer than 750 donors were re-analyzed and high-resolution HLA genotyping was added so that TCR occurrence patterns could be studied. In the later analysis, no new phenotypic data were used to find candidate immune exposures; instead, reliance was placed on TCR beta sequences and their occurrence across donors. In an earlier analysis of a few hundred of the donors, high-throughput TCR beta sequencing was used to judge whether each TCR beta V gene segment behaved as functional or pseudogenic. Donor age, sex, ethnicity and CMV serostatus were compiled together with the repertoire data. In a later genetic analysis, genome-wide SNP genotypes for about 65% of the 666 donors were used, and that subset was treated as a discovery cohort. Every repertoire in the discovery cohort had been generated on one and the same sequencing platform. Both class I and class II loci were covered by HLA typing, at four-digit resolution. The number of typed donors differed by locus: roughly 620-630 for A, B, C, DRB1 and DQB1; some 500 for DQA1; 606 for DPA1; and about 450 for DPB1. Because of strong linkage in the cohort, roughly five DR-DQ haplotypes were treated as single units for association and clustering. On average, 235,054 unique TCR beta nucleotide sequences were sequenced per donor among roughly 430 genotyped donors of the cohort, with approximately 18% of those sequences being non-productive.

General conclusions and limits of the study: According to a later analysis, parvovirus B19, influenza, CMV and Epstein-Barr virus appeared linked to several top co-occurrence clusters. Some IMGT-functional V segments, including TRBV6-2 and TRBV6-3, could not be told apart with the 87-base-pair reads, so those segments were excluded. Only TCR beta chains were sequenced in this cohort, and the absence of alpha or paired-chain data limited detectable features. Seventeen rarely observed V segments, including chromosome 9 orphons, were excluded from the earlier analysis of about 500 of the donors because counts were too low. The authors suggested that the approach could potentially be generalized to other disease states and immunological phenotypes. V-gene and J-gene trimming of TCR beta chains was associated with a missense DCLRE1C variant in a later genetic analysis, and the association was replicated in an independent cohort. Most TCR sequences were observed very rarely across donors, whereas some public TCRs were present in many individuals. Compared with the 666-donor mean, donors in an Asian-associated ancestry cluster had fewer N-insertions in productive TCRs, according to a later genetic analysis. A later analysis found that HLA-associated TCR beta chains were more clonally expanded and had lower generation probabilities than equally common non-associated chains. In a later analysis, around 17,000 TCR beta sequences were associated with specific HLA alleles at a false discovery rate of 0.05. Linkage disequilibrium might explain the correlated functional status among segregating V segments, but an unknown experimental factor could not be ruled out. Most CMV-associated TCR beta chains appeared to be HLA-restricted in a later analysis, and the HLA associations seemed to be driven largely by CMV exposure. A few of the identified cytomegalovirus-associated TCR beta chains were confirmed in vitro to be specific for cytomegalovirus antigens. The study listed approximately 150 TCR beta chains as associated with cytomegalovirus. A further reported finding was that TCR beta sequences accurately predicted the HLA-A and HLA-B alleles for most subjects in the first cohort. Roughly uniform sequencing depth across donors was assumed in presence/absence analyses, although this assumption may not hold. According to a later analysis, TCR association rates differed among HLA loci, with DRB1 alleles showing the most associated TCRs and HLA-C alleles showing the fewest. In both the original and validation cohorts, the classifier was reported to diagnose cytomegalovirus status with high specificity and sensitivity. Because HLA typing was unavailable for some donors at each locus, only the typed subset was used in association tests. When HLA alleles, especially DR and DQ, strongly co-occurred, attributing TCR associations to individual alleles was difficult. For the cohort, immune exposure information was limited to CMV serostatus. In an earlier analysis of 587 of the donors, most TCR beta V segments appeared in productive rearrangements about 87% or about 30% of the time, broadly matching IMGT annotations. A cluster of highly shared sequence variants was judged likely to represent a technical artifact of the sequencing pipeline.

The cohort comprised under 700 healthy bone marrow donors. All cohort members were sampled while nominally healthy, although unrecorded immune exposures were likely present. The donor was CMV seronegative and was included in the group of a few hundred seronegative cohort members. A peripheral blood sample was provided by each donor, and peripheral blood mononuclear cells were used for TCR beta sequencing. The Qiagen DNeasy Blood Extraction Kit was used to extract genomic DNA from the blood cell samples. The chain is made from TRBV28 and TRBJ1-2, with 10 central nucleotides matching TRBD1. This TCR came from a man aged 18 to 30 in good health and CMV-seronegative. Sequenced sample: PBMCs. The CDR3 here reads CASSGQGANYGYTF. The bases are TGTGCCAGCAGCGGACAGGGGGCTAACTATGGCTACACCTTC.